Here is one T cell receptor beta chain with its context. Its antigen is undetermined. As to time point: newly diagnosed GD, antithyroid drugs for less than 3 months. From PBMCs, RNA was extracted and then used to make the TCR library. The trim removed 4 bases at V and 5 bases at J, leaving 5 bases unmatched. This CDR3 is 14 amino acids long. Arm-PCR of CDR3 regions and iRepertoire HTBI primers were the basis on which TCR beta libraries were built. MiXCR, applied by TCRdb to the multiplex PCR reads, yields one record per CDR3 protein. The sample has roughly 500,000 distinct CDR3 sequences; around 15% are singletons. The sample is drawn from a study of regulatory T cells in long-lasting Graves disease. Findings and caveats of the study: Peripheral blood alone, not thyroid tissue, underwent study. Persistent disease was characterized by preferential usage of TRBV28, TRBJ1-2 and TRBJ2-5.

The sample also formed part of further work on T cells in Graves' hyperthyroidism and ophthalmopathy. That investigation notes: Blood samples included most of the expanded thyroid clonotypes exceeding 0.001.

Sample: peripheral blood mononuclear cells (PBMCs), taken at new diagnosis, from a patient treated with antithyroid drugs. The chain links TRBV12-3 or TRBV12-4 to TRBJ2-5; TRBD2 matches at 9 bases. The clonotype originates from a woman aged 50 to 65 with Graves disease. The chain's CDR3 is CASSSSGTAETQYF. The DNA for the CDR3 is TGTGCCAGCAGTTCTAGCGGGACAGCGGAGACCCAGTACTTC.